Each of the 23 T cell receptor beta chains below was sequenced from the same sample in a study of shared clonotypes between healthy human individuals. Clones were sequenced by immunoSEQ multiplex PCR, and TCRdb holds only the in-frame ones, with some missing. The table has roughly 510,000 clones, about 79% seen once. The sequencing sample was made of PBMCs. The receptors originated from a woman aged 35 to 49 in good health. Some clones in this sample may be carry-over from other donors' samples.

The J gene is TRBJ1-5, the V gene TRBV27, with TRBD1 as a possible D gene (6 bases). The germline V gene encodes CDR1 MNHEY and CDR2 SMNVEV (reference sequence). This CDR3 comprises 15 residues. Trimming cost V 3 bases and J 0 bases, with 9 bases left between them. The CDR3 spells CASSFYRASNQPQHF. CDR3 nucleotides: TGTGCCAGCAGTTTCTACAGGGCTAGCAATCAGCCCCAGCATTTT.

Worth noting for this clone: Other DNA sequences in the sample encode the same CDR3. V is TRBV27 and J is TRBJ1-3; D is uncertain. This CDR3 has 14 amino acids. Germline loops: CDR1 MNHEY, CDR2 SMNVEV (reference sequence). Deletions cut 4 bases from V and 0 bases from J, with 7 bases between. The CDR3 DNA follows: TGTGCCAGCAGTTCGCTGGGCTCTGGAAACACCATATATTTT. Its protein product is CASSSLGSGNTIYF.

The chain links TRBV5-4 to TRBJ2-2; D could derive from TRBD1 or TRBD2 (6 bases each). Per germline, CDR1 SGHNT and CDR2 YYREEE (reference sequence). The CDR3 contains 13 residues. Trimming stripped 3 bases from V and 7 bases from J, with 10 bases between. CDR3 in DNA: TGTGCCAGCAGCTGGAGGGGGAACGGGGAGCTGTTTTTT. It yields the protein CASSWRGNGELFF.

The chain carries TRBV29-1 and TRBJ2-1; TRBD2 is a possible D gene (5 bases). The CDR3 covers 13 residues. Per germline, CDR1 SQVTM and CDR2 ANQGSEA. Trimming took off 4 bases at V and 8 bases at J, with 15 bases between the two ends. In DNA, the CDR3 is TGCAGCGTTGGGCCTCGCCCGCGGGATGAGCAGTTCTTC. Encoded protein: CSVGPRPRDEQFF.

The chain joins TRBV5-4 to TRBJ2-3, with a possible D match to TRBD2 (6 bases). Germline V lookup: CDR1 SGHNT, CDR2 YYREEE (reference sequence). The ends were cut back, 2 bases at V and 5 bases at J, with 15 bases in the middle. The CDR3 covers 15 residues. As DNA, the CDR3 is TGTGCCAGCAGCTTCGGACTACTCGGGCAAGATACGCAGTATTTT. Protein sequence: CASSFGLLGQDTQYF.

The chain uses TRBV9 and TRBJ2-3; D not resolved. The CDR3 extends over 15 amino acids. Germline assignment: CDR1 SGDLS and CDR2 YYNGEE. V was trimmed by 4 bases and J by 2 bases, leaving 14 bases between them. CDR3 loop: CASSLQGFATDTQYF. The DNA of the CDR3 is TGTGCCAGCAGCCTGCAAGGCTTTGCCACAGATACGCAGTATTTT.

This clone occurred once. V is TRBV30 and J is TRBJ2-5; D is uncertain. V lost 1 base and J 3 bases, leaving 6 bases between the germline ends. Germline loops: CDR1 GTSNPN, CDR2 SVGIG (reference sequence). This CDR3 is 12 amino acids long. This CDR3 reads CAWSGNKETQYF. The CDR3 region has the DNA TGTGCCTGGAGTGGGAACAAAGAGACCCAGTACTTC.

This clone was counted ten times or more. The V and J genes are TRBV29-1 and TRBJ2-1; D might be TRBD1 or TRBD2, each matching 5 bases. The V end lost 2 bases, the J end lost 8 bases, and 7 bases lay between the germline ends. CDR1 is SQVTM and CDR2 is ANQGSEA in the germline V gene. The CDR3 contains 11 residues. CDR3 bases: TGCAGCGTTGAATCGGGACATGAGCAGTTCTTC. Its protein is CSVESGHEQFF.

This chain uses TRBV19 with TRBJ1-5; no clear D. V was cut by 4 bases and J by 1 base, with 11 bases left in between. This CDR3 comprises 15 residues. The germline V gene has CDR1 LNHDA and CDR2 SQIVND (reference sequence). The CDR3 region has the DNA TGTGCCAGTAGTAAGCCCGATTGGAGCAATCAGCCCCAGCATTTT. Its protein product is CASSKPDWSNQPQHF.

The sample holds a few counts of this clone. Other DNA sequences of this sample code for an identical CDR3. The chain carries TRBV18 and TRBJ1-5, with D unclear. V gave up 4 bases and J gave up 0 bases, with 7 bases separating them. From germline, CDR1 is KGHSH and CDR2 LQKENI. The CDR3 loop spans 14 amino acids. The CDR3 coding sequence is TGTGCCAGCTCACAGGGCAATAGCAATCAGCCCCAGCATTTT. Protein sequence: CASSQGNSNQPQHF.

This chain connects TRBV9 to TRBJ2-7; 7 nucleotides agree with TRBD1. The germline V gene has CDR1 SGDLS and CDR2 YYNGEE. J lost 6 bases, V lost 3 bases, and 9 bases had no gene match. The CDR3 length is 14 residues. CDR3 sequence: CASSATGNSGEQYF. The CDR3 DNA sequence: TGTGCCAGCAGCGCGACAGGGAATTCGGGCGAGCAGTACTTC.

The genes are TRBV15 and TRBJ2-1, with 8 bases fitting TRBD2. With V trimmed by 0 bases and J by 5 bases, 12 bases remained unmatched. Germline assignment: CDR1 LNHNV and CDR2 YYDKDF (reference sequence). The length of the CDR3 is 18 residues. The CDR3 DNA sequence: TGTGCCACCAGCAGAGATCTGGTGGCGGGAGGTCTTAACAATGAGCAGTTCTTC. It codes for CATSRDLVAGGLNNEQFF.

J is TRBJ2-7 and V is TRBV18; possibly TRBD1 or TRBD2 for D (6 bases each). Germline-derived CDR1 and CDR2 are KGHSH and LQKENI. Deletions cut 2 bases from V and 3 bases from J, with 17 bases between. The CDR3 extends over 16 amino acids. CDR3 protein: CASSPGGRGGYYEQYF. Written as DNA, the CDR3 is TGTGCCAGCTCACCAGGGGGCAGGGGAGGCTACTACGAGCAGTACTTC.

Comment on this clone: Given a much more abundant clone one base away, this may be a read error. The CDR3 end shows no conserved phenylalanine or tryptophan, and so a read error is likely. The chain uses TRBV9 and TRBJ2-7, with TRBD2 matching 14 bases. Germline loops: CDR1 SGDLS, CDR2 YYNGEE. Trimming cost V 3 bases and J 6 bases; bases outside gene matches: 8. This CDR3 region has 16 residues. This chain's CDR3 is CASSEQTSGRVLEQYL. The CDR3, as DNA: TGTGCCAGCAGCGAACAGACTAGCGGGAGGGTACTCGAGCAGTACCTC.

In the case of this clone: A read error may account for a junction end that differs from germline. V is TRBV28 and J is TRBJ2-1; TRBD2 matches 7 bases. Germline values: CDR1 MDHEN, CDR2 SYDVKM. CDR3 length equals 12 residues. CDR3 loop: CASSLDRQRGLF. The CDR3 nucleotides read TGTGCCAGCAGTTTGGATCGCCAGCGGGGTCTCTTC.

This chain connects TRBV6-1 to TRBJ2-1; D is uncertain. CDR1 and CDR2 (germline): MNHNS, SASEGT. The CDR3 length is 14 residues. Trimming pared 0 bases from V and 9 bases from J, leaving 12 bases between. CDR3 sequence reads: CASSEAIDLGEQFF. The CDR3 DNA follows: TGTGCCAGCAGTGAAGCTATTGACCTCGGTGAGCAGTTCTTC.

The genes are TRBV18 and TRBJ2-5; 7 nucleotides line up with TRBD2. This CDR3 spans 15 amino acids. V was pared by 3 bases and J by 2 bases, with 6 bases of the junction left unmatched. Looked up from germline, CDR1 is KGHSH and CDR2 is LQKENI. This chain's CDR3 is CASSPPSGLQETQYF. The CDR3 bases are TGTGCCAGCTCACCCCCTAGCGGTCTTCAAGAGACCCAGTACTTC.

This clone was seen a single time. CDR3 coding DNA: TGCGCCAGCAGCCAAGATATGGGGGCGCGGAGCTATGGCTACACCTTC. It encodes CASSQDMGARSYGYTF. V gene TRBV4-1 combines with J gene TRBJ1-2; tentatively, D is TRBD1 (6 bases). V was pared by 0 bases and J by 4 bases, with 15 bases between. Germline lookup yields CDR1 MGHRA and CDR2 YSYEKL. This CDR3 comprises 16 residues.

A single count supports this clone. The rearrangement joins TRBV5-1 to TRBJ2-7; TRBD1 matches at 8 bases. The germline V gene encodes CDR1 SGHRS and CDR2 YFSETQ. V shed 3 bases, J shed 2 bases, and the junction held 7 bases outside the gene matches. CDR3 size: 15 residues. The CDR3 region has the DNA TGCGCCAGCAGCTCGGACAGGGAACCCACCTACGAGCAGTACTTC. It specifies CASSSDREPTYEQYF.

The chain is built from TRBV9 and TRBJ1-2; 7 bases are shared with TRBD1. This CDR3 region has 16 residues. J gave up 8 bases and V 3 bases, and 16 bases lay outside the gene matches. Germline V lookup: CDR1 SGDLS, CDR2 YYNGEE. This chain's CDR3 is CASSAQGVFYREGYTF. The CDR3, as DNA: TGTGCCAGCAGCGCGCAGGGGGTATTTTATCGCGAAGGCTACACCTTC.

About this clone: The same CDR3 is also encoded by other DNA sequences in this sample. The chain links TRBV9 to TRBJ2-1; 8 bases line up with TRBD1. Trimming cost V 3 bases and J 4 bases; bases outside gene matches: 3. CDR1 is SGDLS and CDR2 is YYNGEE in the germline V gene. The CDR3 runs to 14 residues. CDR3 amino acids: CASSAGTGYNEQFF. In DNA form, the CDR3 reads TGTGCCAGCAGCGCCGGGACAGGTTACAATGAGCAGTTCTTC.

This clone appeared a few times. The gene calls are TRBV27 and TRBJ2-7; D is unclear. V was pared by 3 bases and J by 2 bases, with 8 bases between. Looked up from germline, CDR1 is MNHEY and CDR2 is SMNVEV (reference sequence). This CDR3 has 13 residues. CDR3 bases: TGTGCCAGCAGTTTTCTCTCGACCTACGAGCAGTACTTC. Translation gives CASSFLSTYEQYF.

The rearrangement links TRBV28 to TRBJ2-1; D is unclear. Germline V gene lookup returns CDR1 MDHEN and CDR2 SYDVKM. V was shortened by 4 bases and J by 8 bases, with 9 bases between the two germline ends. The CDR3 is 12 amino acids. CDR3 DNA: TGTGCCAGCAGTTCCACCCTAGATGAGCAGTTCTTC. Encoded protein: CASSSTLDEQFF.